This passage covers 20 T cell receptor beta chains from one sample sequenced in a study of blood T cells in healthy people across ages. A second roughly 6 to 11 cycle PCR used barcoded and J-beta primers. TCRdb reprocessed the 5' RACE reads with MiXCR, giving one entry per CDR3 protein. Of some 700,000 distinct CDR3 sequences listed, approximately 39% are singletons. The sample was blood. These receptor sequences come from a woman aged 60 to 75 in good health.

Only one count was recorded for this clonotype. Being one base from a much bigger clone, this may be a read error. The chain uses TRBV7-2 and TRBJ2-7, with a weak D call TRBD2 (6 bases). This CDR3 has 11 residues. Trimming shortened V by 7 bases and J by 9 bases, and 13 bases separated the two germline ends. The germline CDR1 and CDR2 sequences are SGHTA and FQGNSA. CDR3 region: CASTFVGGQYF. The CDR3, as DNA: TGTGCCAGCACCTTCGTGGGGGGGCAGTACTTC.

This clonotype was counted at least ten times. The CDR3 sequence: CSVARLAVKNEQFF. As DNA, the CDR3 is TGCAGCGTTGCCCGACTAGCGGTTAAAAATGAGCAGTTCTTC. The chain links TRBV29-1 to TRBJ2-1; 9 bases are a match to TRBD2. Germline lookup yields CDR1 SQVTM and CDR2 ANQGSEA. The CDR3 loop spans 14 amino acids. J was trimmed by 7 bases and V by 4 bases; bases with no gene match: 8.

This clonotype was counted many times. The V and J genes are TRBV7-3 and TRBJ2-1, with TRBD2 matching 10 bases. V trimming: 2 bases; J trimming: 5 bases; junction bases outside the gene matches: 21. CDR3 length equals 21 residues. Germline CDR1 SGHTA, CDR2 FQGTGA. The DNA of the CDR3 is TGTGCCAGCAGCTTATACTCTAGCGGGAGTCTCCTCCAGGTGTCGAACAATGAGCAGTTCTTC. It codes for CASSLYSSGSLLQVSNNEQFF.

V and J are TRBV24-1 and TRBJ2-3; 12 nucleotides line up with TRBD2. This CDR3 is 16 amino acids long. Germline loops: CDR1 KGHDR, CDR2 SFDVKD. The ends lost 9 bases at V and 2 bases at J; junction bases unmatched: 8. The CDR3 region has the DNA TGTGCCACCTCAAGACTAGCGGGAGACCCCACAGATACGCAGTATTTT. Protein: CATSRLAGDPTDTQYF.

This clonotype was observed a few times. The rearrangement uses TRBV10-3 and TRBJ2-2; 11 nucleotides agree with TRBD2. This CDR3 is 15 amino acids long. The germline gives CDR1 ENHRY, CDR2 SYGVKD. Trimming cost V 7 bases and J 6 bases; bases outside gene matches: 7. CDR3 sequence reads: CAITVSGGASGELFF. CDR3 nucleotide sequence: TGTGCCATCACGGTTAGCGGGGGGGCCTCCGGGGAGCTGTTTTTT.

The chain couples TRBV7-2 to TRBJ2-5; unclear D gene. The J call may be in error: the DNA end matches TRBJ2-7 better. Germline CDR1 and CDR2: SGHTA and FQGNSA. The CDR3 has 14 residues. The CDR3 loop is CASSLGGYQYEQYF. The CDR3 DNA reads as TGTGCCAGCAGCTTAGGCGGTTATCAGTACGAGCAGTACTTC.

The chain has TRBV6-5 and TRBJ2-4; 11 positions agree with TRBD1. J gave up 3 bases and V 5 bases, and 3 bases lay outside the gene matches. This CDR3 spans 15 amino acids. Germline CDR1 reads MNHEY; CDR2 reads SVGAGI. CDR3 residues: CASSPDRGHKNIQYF. The CDR3 DNA sequence: TGTGCCAGCAGTCCGGACAGGGGGCACAAAAACATTCAGTACTTC.

This clonotype was seen many times. The V call is TRBV11-1, the J call TRBJ2-5; no reliable D call. Germline V gene data show CDR1 as SGHAT and CDR2 as FQDESV (reference sequence). This CDR3 is 14 amino acids long. The germline V and J ends were trimmed by 8 bases and 5 bases, with 18 bases remaining between them. CDR3 sequence (DNA): TGTGCCAGCGCCCCAGGTAGCAGTTGGGAGACCCAGTACTTC. Its protein is CASAPGSSWETQYF.

In this sample, this clonotype turned up a few times. The chain carries TRBV7-2 and TRBJ2-5, with a weak D call TRBD2 (6 bases). The CDR3 has 15 residues. V was shortened by 5 bases and J by 2 bases, with 15 bases between the two germline ends. CDR1 and CDR2 from the germline V gene are SGHTA and FQGNSA. This chain's CDR3 is CASSPGTLTQETQYF. The CDR3 coding sequence is TGTGCCAGCAGCCCCGGGACTCTCACTCAAGAGACCCAGTACTTC.

This chain uses TRBV4-3 with TRBJ1-1; a weak D match, TRBD1 (6 bases). Germline CDR1 is LGHNA and CDR2 is YSLEER. The CDR3 is 15 residues long. Deletions cut 1 base from V and 10 bases from J, with 19 bases between. CDR3 loop: CASSQGGNRVGGAFF. In nucleotides, the CDR3 is TGCGCCAGCAGCCAAGGAGGGAACAGGGTCGGGGGAGCTTTCTTT.

The table lists this clonotype with many counts. The CDR3 nucleotides are TGTGCCAGCAGCGTAGGGGGGATCGACGAGCAGTACTTC. It yields the protein CASSVGGIDEQYF. The chain recombines TRBV9 with TRBJ2-7; D is perhaps TRBD1 or TRBD2 (5 bases each). With 0 bases removed from V and 5 bases from J, the gap between germline ends came to 9 bases. The CDR3 is made up of 13 amino acids. Germline CDR1 SGDLS, CDR2 YYNGEE.

This clonotype has just a few counts. V is TRBV4-3 and J is TRBJ1-1, with D maybe TRBD1 (5 bases). The V gene lost 0 bases and the J gene lost 7 bases, with 9 bases spanning the gap. Germline loops: CDR1 LGHNA, CDR2 YSLEER. The length of the CDR3 is 13 residues. CDR3 nucleotide sequence: TGCGCCAGCAGCCAAGAATCCGACAGTGAAGCTTTCTTT. Encoded protein: CASSQESDSEAFF.

V usage is TRBV12-3 or TRBV12-4 and J usage is TRBJ1-4; TRBD1 might be the D (6 bases). The length of the CDR3 is 13 residues. The germline V and J ends were trimmed by 10 bases and 7 bases, with 16 bases remaining between them. In DNA form, the CDR3 reads TGTGCCACCGGGGGCCTACAGGGTGAAAAACTGTTTTTT. Amino acid sequence: CATGGLQGEKLFF.

In the case of this clonotype: Possible read error: a much larger clone is one base away. The gene calls are TRBV7-2 and TRBJ2-5; 13 nucleotides match TRBD2. The CDR3 length is 15 residues. Per the germline V gene, CDR1 is SGHTA and CDR2 is FQGNSA. The CDR3 region is CANSLGLAGRETQYF. DNA of the CDR3: TGTGCCAACAGCTTGGGACTAGCGGGAAGAGAGACCCAGTACTTC.

The rearrangement joins TRBV7-9 to TRBJ2-7; 7 bases agree with TRBD1. The V gene end was trimmed by 5 bases and the J gene end by 0 bases; junction bases not matched to a gene: 10. The CDR3 consists of 16 residues. Germline V gene lookup returns CDR1 SEHNR and CDR2 FQNEAQ (reference sequence). The DNA of the CDR3 is TGTGCCAGCAGCCCAATGTCCGGGACAGACTCCTACGAGCAGTACTTC. Translation gives CASSPMSGTDSYEQYF.

This clonotype was observed at least ten times. V gene TRBV4-1 combines with J gene TRBJ1-2, with TRBD1 matching over 7 bases. After removal of 0 bases from V and 4 bases from J, the junction contained 8 bases not matched to a gene. Germline CDR1 and CDR2: MGHRA and YSYEKL. This CDR3 comprises 16 residues. The CDR3: CASSQDDRAIGYGYTF. CDR3 coding DNA: TGCGCCAGCAGCCAAGATGACAGGGCGATAGGCTATGGCTACACCTTC.

This clonotype has just a few counts. The J gene is TRBJ1-2, the V gene TRBV7-2; D gene unclear. Germline V lookup: CDR1 SGHTA, CDR2 FQGNSA. The V end was cut by 1 base, the J end by 6 bases, with 6 bases between. CDR3 length: 12 amino acids. This CDR3 reads CASSLDRDGYTF. The CDR3 DNA reads TGTGCCAGCAGCTTAGATAGGGATGGCTACACCTTC.

V and J are TRBV29-1 and TRBJ2-7, with D perhaps TRBD2 (6 bases). Looked up from germline, CDR1 is SQVTM and CDR2 is ANQGSEA. This CDR3 spans 12 amino acids. Trimming shortened V by 0 bases and J by 4 bases, and 7 bases separated the two germline ends. The CDR3 nucleotides are TGCAGCGTTGAAGAGGGGGGATACGAGCAGTACTTC. This translates into CSVEEGGYEQYF.

The CDR3 DNA reads TGTGCCAGCAGTCGAGCGGGACTAAACACAGATACGCAGTATTTT. It specifies CASSRAGLNTDTQYF. The chain couples TRBV2 to TRBJ2-3; 7 positions match TRBD2. The J segment lost 2 bases and the V segment lost 5 bases, leaving 7 bases of the junction unmatched. Per the germline V gene, CDR1 is SNHLY and CDR2 is FYNNEI. The CDR3 is 15 residues long. The full variable domain, rest sourced from reference TRBV2 and TRBJ2-3, is EPEVTQTPSHQVTQMGQEVILRCVPISNHLYFYWYRQILGQKVEFLVSFYNNEISEKSEIFDDQFSVERPDGSNFTLKIRSTKLEDSAMYFCASSRAGLNTDTQYFGPGTRLTVL.

The chain uses TRBV3-1 and TRBJ1-5; no clear D gene. Germline V gene sequence: CDR1 LGHDT, CDR2 YNNKEL (reference sequence). V lost 1 base and J 10 bases, leaving 11 bases between the germline ends. The CDR3 is 13 amino acids. CDR3 nucleotide sequence: TGTGCCAGCAGCCAAGGGCGCTTCGAACCCCAGCATTTT. It is translated as CASSQGRFEPQHF.